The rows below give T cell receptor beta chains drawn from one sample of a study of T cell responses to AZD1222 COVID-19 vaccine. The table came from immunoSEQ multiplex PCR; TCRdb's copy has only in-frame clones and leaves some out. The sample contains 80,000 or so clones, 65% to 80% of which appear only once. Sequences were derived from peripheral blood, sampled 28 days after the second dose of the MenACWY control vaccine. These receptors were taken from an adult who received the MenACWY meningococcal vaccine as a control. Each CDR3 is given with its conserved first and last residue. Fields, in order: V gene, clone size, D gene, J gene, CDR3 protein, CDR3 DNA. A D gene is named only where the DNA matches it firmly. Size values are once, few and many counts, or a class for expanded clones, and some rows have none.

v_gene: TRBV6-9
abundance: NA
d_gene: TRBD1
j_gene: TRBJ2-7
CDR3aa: CASSRGQGTYEQYF
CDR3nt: TGTGCCAGCAGTCGTGGACAGGGCACCTACGAGCAGTACTTC

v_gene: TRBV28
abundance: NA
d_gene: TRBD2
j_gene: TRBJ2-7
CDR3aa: CASYPGLAGQSSYEQYF
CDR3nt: TGTGCCAGTTATCCGGGACTAGCGGGACAGAGCTCCTACGAGCAGTACTTC

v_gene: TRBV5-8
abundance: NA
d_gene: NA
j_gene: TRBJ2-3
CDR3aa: CASSLGYQNTDTQYF
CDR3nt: TGTGCCAGCAGCTTGGGGTACCAAAACACAGATACGCAGTATTTT

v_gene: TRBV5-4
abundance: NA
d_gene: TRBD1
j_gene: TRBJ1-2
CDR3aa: CASSWTGISGYTF
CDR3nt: TGTGCCAGCAGCTGGACAGGGATTAGTGGCTACACCTTC

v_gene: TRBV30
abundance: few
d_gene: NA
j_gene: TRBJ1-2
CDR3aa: CAWGDNYGYTF
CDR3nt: TGTGCCTGGGGGGATAACTATGGCTACACCTTC

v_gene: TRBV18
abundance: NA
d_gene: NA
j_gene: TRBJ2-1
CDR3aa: CASSPPGGFDEQFF
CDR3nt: TGTGCCAGCTCACCCCCCGGAGGTTTCGATGAGCAGTTCTTC

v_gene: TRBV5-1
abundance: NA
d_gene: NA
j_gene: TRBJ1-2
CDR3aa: CASSQDNRIGYTF
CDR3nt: TGCGCCAGCAGCCAGGACAACCGCATAGGCTACACCTTC

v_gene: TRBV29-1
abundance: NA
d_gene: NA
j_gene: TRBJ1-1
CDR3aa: CSVVAGTEAFF
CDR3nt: TGCAGCGTTGTCGCGGGCACTGAAGCTTTCTTT

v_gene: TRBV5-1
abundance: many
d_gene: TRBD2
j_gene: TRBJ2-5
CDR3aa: CASSSGSVETQYF
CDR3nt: TGCGCCAGCAGCAGCGGGAGTGTGGAGACCCAGTACTTC

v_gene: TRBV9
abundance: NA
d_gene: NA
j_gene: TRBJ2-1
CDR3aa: CASSASQGSSYNEQFF
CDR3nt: TGTGCCAGCAGCGCCTCACAGGGAAGCTCCTACAATGAGCAGTTCTTC

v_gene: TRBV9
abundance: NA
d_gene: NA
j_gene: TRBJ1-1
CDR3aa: CASSASSNTEAFF
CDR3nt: TGTGCCAGCAGCGCCAGCTCGAACACTGAAGCTTTCTTT

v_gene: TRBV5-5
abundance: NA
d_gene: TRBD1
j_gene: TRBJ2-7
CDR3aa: CASSRTGTGGSYEQYF
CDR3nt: TGTGCCAGCAGCAGAACCGGGACAGGGGGCTCCTACGAGCAGTACTTC

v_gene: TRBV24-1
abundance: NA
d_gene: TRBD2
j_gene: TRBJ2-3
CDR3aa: CATSDPGTTGTDTQYF
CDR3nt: TGTGCCACCAGTGATCCAGGGACTACCGGCACAGATACGCAGTATTTT

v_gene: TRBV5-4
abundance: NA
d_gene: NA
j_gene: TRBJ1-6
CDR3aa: CASSLVPREPLHF
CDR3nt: TGTGCCAGCAGCTTGGTTCCAAGGGAACCCCTCCACTTT

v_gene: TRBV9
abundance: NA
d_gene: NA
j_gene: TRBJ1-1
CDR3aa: CASSPPPAGITEAFF
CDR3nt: TGTGCCAGCAGCCCCCCCCCGGCCGGGATCACTGAAGCTTTCTTT

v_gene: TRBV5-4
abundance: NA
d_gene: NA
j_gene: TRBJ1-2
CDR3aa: CASSLAGARNYGYTF
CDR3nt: TGTGCCAGCAGCTTGGCAGGGGCTCGGAACTATGGCTACACCTTC

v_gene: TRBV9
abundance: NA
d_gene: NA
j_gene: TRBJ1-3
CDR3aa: CASSVTDTSSGNTIYF
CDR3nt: TGTGCCAGCAGCGTAACTGACACCAGCTCTGGAAACACCATATATTTT

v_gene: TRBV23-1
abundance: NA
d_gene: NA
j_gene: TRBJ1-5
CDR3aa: CASSQSRRFGVSNQPQHF
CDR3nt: TGCGCCAGCAGTCAATCGAGAAGGTTTGGTGTTAGCAATCAGCCCCAGCATTTT

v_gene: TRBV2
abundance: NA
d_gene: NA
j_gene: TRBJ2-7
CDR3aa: CASSEDIPGTSYEQYF
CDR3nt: TGTGCCAGCAGTGAAGATATCCCCGGGACCTCCTACGAGCAGTACTTC

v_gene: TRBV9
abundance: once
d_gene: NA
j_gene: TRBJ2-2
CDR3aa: CASSVGRAAGELFF
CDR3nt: TGTGCCAGCAGCGTAGGGCGGGCCGCCGGGGAGCTGTTTTTT

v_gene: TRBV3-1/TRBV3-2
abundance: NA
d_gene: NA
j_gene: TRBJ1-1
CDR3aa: CASSQTSGFAEAFF
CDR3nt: TGTGCCAGCAGCCAAACCTCAGGGTTTGCTGAAGCTTTCTTT

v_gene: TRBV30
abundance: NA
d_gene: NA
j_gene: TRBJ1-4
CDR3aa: CACGITNEKLFF
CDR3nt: TGTGCCTGCGGAATAACTAATGAAAAACTGTTTTTT

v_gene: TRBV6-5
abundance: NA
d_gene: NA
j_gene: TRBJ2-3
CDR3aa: CASKSGDTQYF
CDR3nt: TGTGCCAGCAAATCTGGAGATACGCAGTATTTT

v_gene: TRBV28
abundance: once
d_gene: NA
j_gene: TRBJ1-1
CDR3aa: CASRHPGTEMTFF
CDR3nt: TGTGCCAGCAGGCATCCGGGAACAGAGATGACTTTCTTT

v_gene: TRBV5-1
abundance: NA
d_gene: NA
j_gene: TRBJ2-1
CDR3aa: CASSLLSGTYNEQFF
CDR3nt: TGCGCCAGCAGCTTATTAAGCGGAACCTACAATGAGCAGTTCTTC

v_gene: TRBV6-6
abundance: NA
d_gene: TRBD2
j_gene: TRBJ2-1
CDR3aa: CASSTLGTSGDNEQFF
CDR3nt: TGTGCCAGCAGTACCCTAGGGACTAGCGGTGACAATGAGCAGTTCTTC

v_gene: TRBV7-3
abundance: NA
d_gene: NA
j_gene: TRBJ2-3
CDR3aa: CASSLPPGDTQYF
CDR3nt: TGTGCCAGCAGCTTACCACCAGGAGATACGCAGTATTTT

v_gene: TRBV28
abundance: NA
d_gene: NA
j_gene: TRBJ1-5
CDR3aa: CASSGPGGYQPQHF
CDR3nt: TGTGCCAGCAGTGGACCGGGGGGATATCAGCCCCAGCATTTT

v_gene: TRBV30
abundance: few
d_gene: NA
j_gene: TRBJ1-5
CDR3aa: CAWDSQNQPQHF
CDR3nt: TGTGCCTGGGACAGCCAGAATCAGCCCCAGCATTTT

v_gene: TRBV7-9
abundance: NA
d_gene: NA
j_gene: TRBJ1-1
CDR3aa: CASSLQRQAGTEAFF
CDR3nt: TGTGCCAGCAGCTTACAACGACAGGCGGGCACTGAAGCTTTCTTT

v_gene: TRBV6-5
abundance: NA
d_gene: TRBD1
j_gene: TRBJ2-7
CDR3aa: CAGGQGIYEQYF
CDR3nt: TGTGCCGGCGGACAGGGAATCTACGAGCAGTACTTC

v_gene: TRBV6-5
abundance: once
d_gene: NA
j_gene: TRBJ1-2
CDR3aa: CASSPDNYGYTF
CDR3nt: TGTGCCAGCAGTCCGGACAACTATGGCTACACCTTC

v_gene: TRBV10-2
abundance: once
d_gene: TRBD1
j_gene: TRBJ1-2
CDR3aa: CASSESRGTGDHGYTF
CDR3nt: TGCGCCAGCAGTGAGAGTCGTGGGACAGGGGATCATGGCTACACCTTC